This T cell receptor beta chain was documented in a study of blood T cell repertoires in COVID-19. The length of the CDR3 is 15 residues. Germline V gene sequence: CDR1 MNHNS, CDR2 SASEGT. Trimming removed 1 base from V and 2 bases from J, with 12 bases in between. Produced via immunoSEQ multiplex PCR; TCRdb's table is partial and in-frame only. The sample includes under 200,000 clones, around 84% of them seen just once. The chain couples TRBV6-1 to TRBJ2-7; D not certain. Material for sequencing was PBMCs or T cells enriched from blood (not recorded which). The sequence was obtained from a woman under 40 who had been exposed to COVID-19. CDR3 sequence: CASSEVFHRTYEQYF. In DNA form, the CDR3 reads TGTGCCAGCAGTGAAGTCTTTCACAGAACCTACGAGCAGTACTTC.